The clone carrying this T cell receptor (beta chain) was seen only a few times. The antigen is undetermined. This entry comes from a study of T cells in Graves' hyperthyroidism and ophthalmopathy. Across the whole study: Before any treatment, at initial diagnosis, peripheral blood was collected. Study-level results: Most thyroid-expanded clonotypes above 0.001 were also found in blood. A model built on 13 V-J features separated ophthalmopathy from stable hyperthyroidism.

V gave up 2 bases and J gave up 0 bases, with 5 bases separating them. Germline V gene data show CDR1 as SGHTA and CDR2 as FQGTGA. This CDR3 comprises 14 residues. This sample holds PBMCs from 8.5 to 10 ml fresh peripheral blood. TCR beta CDR3 region amplification was performed from RNA transcripts. HTBI primers were the set used in a first-round RT-PCR of the TCR CDR3. TCRdb re-called the multiplex PCR reads through MiXCR, storing one row per CDR3 protein. The sample carries roughly 350,000 distinct CDR3 sequences, roughly 14% recorded once. This TCR came from a woman in her 30s with Graves' ophthalmopathy. Sequenced: blood. The chain uses TRBV7-3 and TRBJ2-1; TRBD2 might be the D (5 bases). CDR3 DNA: TGTGCCAGCAGCTTACGGGGCTCCTACAATGAGCAGTTCTTC. The encoded protein is CASSLRGSYNEQFF. Variable domain in full (rest from reference TRBV7-3 and TRBJ2-1): GAGVSQTPSNKVTEKGKYVELRCDPISGHTALYWYRQSLGQGPEFLIYFQGTGAADDSGLPNDRFFAVRPEGSVSTLKIQRTERGDSAVYLCASSLRGSYNEQFFGPGTRLTVL.